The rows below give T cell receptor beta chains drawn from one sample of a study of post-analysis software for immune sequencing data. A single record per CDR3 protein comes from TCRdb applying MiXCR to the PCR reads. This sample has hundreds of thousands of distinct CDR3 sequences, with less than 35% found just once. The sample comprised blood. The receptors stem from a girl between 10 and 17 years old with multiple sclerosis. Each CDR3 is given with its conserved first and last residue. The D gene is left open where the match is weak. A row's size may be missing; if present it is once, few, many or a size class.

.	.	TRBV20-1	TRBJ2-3	CSARLPGPDTQYF	TGCAGTGCTAGGCTCCCAGGGCCAGATACGCAGTATTTT
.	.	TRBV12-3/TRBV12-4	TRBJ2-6	CASSWRDPGANVLTF	TGTGCCAGCAGCTGGAGGGATCCTGGGGCCAACGTCCTGACTTTC
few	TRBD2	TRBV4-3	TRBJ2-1	CASSQDSGRARYNEQFF	TGCGCCAGCAGCCAAGATAGCGGGAGGGCCCGGTACAATGAGCAGTTCTTC
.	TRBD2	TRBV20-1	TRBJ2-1	CSAKTTGTSGSVNEQFF	TGCAGTGCTAAGACGACAGGGACTAGCGGGAGTGTCAATGAGCAGTTCTTC
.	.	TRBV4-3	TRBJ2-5	CASSQGLRGTYGQYF	TGCGCCAGCAGCCAAGGTCTCCGCGGAACCTACGGGCAGTACTTC
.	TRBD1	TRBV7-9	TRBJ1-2	CASILTDRTGMDGYTF	TGTGCCAGCATCCTCACCGATCGGACAGGAATGGATGGCTACACCTTC
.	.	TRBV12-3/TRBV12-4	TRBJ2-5	CASSPPQGRAETQYF	TGTGCCAGCAGTCCTCCCCAGGGCAGGGCAGAGACCCAGTACTTC
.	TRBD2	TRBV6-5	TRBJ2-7	CASSYAGRGYEQYF	TGTGCCAGCAGTTACGCCGGGAGGGGGTACGAGCAGTACTTC
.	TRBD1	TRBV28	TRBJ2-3	CASSFGLTGDPDTQYF	TGTGCCAGCAGTTTCGGCTTGACAGGGGATCCAGATACGCAGTATTTT
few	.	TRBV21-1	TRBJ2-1	CASSERGRDNEQFF	TGTGCCAGCAGTGAAAGGGGCAGAGACAATGAGCAGTTCTTC
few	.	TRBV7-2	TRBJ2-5	CASSSLYGDPWETQYF	TGTGCCAGCAGCTCCCTGTACGGAGACCCATGGGAGACCCAGTACTTC
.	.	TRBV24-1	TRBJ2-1	CATQGRRNNEQFF	TGTGCCACCCAAGGACGTAGAAACAATGAGCAGTTCTTC
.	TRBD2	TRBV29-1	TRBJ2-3	CSVGLAGAADTQYF	TGCAGCGTAGGACTAGCGGGAGCCGCAGATACGCAGTATTTT
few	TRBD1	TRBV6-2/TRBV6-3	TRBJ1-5	CASSPGQGWGGQPQHF	TGTGCCAGCAGTCCGGGACAGGGCTGGGGGGGACAGCCCCAGCATTTT
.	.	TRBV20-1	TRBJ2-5	CSARRSLETQYF	TGCAGTGCCCGACGGTCGTTAGAGACCCAGTACTTC
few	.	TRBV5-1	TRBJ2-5	CASSLGSLAPQETQYF	TGCGCCAGCAGCTTGGGCTCCCTAGCCCCCCAAGAGACCCAGTACTTC
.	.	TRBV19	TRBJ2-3	CATTRRVFTDTQYF	TGTGCCACTACCCGCAGGGTCTTTACAGATACGCAGTATTTT
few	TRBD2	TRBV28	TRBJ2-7	CASRDGGAYEQYF	TGTGCCAGCAGGGATGGGGGGGCCTACGAGCAGTACTTC
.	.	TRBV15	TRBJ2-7	CATSRGTGQSSYEQYF	TGTGCCACCAGCAGGGGAACTGGACAGAGCTCCTACGAGCAGTACTTC
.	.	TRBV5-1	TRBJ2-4	CASSSGRSPMVNIQYF	TGCGCCAGCAGCTCGGGTCGGTCCCCAATGGTAAACATTCAGTACTTC
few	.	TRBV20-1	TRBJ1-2	CSAEGGSNYGYTF	TGCAGTGCTGAAGGGGGGTCTAACTATGGCTACACCTTC
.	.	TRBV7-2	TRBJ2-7	CASSLAGGLSSYEQYF	TGTGCCAGCAGCTTAGCGGGGGGCCTTAGCTCCTACGAGCAGTACTTC
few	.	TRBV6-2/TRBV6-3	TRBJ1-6	CASSQRARGNSPLHF	TGTGCCAGCAGTCAAAGGGCGAGAGGAAATTCACCCCTCCACTTT
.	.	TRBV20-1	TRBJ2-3	CSARLRTDTQYF	TGCAGTGCTAGGCTCCGCACAGATACGCAGTATTTT
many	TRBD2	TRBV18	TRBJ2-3	CASSPSGGTDTQYF	TGTGCCAGCAGTCCTAGCGGGGGCACAGATACGCAGTATTTT
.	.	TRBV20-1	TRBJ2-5	CSCHAIGGKAETQYF	TGCAGCTGCCATGCTATAGGAGGGAAGGCGGAGACCCAGTACTTC
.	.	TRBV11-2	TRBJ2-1	CTSSLDPGRAPYNEQFF	TGTACCAGCAGCTTAGATCCCGGCAGGGCCCCCTACAATGAGCAGTTCTTC
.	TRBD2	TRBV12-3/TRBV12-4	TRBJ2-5	CASSFKRGIVETQYF	TGTGCCAGCAGTTTTAAGCGGGGTATCGTGGAGACCCAGTACTTC
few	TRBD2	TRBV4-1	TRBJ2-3	CASSQEGVAGDTQYF	TGCGCCAGCAGCCAAGAGGGAGTAGCGGGAGATACGCAGTATTTT
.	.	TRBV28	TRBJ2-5	CASSSSTRERETQYF	TGTGCCAGCAGTTCATCTACTAGGGAGAGGGAGACCCAGTACTTC
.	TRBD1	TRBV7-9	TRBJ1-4	CASSAGQGASQSEKLFF	TGTGCCAGCAGCGCGGGACAGGGGGCTTCTCAGAGTGAAAAACTGTTTTTT
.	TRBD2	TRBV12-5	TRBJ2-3	CASGLVLGGRAPDTQYF	TGTGCTAGTGGTTTGGTACTGGGCGGGAGGGCCCCAGATACGCAGTATTTT
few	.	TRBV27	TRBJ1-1	CASRFGNTEAFF	TGTGCCAGCAGATTTGGCAACACTGAAGCTTTCTTT
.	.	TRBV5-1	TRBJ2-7	CATQWGRQASIFGGLYEQYF	TGCGCCACCCAGTGGGGCCGACAGGCCTCAATCTTCGGGGGTCTCTACGAGCAGTACTTC
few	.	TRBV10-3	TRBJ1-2	CAISEKHRNYGYTF	TGTGCCATCAGTGAAAAACACAGGAACTATGGCTACACCTTC
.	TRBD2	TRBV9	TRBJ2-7	CASSVGLADSYEQYF	TGTGCCAGCAGCGTAGGGCTAGCGGATTCCTACGAGCAGTACTTC
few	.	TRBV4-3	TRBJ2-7	CASSQDGTGPCYEQYF	TGCGCCAGCAGCCAAGATGGGACGGGGCCCTGCTACGAGCAGTACTTC
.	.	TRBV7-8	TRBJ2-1	CASSSAAGRNEQFF	TGTGCCAGCAGCTCAGCAGCAGGGAGGAATGAGCAGTTCTTC
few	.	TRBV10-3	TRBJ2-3	CAISPTGVTQYF	TGTGCCATCAGTCCCACGGGGGTTACGCAGTATTTT
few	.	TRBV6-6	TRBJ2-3	CASSPGGGSDTQYF	TGTGCCAGCAGCCCAGGGGGGGGGTCCGATACGCAGTATTTT
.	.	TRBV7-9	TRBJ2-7	CASSLVASGVEQYF	TGTGCCAGCAGCTTAGTAGCGTCGGGGGTTGAGCAGTACTTC
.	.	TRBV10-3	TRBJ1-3	CAISDGGAGNTIYF	TGTGCCATCAGTGACGGGGGTGCTGGAAACACCATATATTTT
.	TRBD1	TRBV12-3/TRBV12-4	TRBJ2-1	CASSPGQGANEQFF	TGTGCCAGCAGCCCGGGACAGGGGGCCAATGAGCAGTTCTTC
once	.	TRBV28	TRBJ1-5	CASSLRARGQPQHF	TGTGCCAGCAGTTTAAGGGCGCGGGGTCAGCCCCAGCATTTT
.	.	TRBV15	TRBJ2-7	CATSRDPGEYEQYF	TGTGCCACCAGCAGAGATCCAGGGGAATACGAGCAGTACTTC
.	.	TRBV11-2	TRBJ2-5	CASSFSPGNRETQYF	TGTGCCAGCAGCTTTAGTCCCGGGAACCGAGAGACCCAGTACTTC
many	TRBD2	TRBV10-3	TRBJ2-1	CASAGDPYNEQFF	TGTGCCTCGGCGGGAGACCCATACAATGAGCAGTTCTTC
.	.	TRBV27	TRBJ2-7	CASSLFLSRGRGEQYF	TGTGCCAGCAGTTTATTTCTTAGCAGGGGGAGGGGCGAGCAGTACTTC
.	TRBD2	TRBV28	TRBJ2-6	CASKPTSGPSGANVLTF	TGTGCCAGCAAACCTACTAGCGGGCCCTCTGGGGCCAACGTCCTGACTTTC
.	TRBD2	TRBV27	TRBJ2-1	CASAYQGLAGGGYEQFF	TGTGCCAGCGCGTACCAAGGACTAGCGGGAGGAGGCTATGAGCAGTTCTTC
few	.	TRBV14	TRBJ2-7	CASSQRGVTYEQYF	TGTGCCAGCAGCCAAAGAGGGGTGACCTACGAGCAGTACTTC
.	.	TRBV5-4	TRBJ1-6	CASSSRQGNSPLHF	TGTGCCAGCAGTTCGCGCCAGGGCAATTCACCCCTCCACTTT
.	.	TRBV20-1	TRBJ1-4	CSASEHEKLFF	TGCAGTGCTTCAGAACATGAAAAACTGTTTTTT
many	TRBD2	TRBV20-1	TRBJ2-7	CSAQKRERYEQYF	TGCAGTGCCCAGAAGCGGGAGAGGTACGAGCAGTACTTC
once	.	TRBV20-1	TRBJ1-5	CGAGGWGQPQHF	TGCGGTGCCGGGGGGTGGGGTCAGCCCCAGCATTTT
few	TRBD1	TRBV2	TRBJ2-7	CASTGGQAYEQYF	TGTGCCAGCACCGGTGGACAGGCCTACGAGCAGTACTTC
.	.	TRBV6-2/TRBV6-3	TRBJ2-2	CASSQLSLVGELFF	TGTGCCAGCAGCCAATTAAGTTTGGTCGGGGAGCTGTTTTTT
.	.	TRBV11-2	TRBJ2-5	CASSLVRTIQETQYF	TGTGCCAGCAGCTTAGTAAGGACTATACAAGAGACCCAGTACTTC
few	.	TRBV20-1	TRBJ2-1	CSASSGRPGNEQFF	TGCAGTGCTAGCTCGGGGAGGCCGGGCAATGAGCAGTTCTTC